A selection of T cell receptor beta chains follows, all from one sample in a study of T cells in Graves' hyperthyroidism and ophthalmopathy. One entry per CDR3 protein, called by TCRdb with MiXCR from the multiplex PCR reads. The table records more than 300,000 distinct CDR3 sequences, approximately 18% of them present only once. What was sequenced was blood. The receptor source for this set is a man between 18 and 29 years old with Graves' ophthalmopathy. The CDR3 runs from the conserved cysteine through the conserved F or W. A D gene is named only where the DNA matches it firmly. Size is stated for part of the rows, as once, few or many counts, or as a class when the clone is expanded.

clone size,V gene,D gene,J gene,CDR3 protein,CDR3 DNA
.,TRBV7-8,TRBD1,TRBJ1-4,CASSYRIRQGLEATNEKLFF,TGTGCCAGCAGCTATCGAATAAGACAGGGGTTGGAGGCAACTAATGAAAAACTGTTTTTT
many,TRBV5-6,.,TRBJ1-1,CASSPTGSAMNTEAFF,TGTGCCAGCAGCCCGACAGGTTCCGCTATGAACACTGAAGCTTTCTTT
.,TRBV7-9,.,TRBJ1-5,CASSLGQVNQPQHF,TGTGCCAGCAGCTTAGGGCAGGTTAATCAGCCCCAGCATTTT
few,TRBV18,TRBD2,TRBJ2-1,CASSPQSSGRTSEQFF,TGTGCCAGCTCACCACAATCTAGCGGTCGGACTAGTGAGCAGTTCTTC
few,TRBV4-1,.,TRBJ2-1,CASSQVDHPTDEQFF,TGCGCCAGCAGCCAAGTGGACCACCCTACGGATGAGCAGTTCTTC
.,TRBV27,TRBD1,TRBJ1-1,CASSYRTGVNTEAFF,TGTGCCAGCAGTTACAGGACAGGGGTTAACACTGAAGCTTTCTTT
many,TRBV28,.,TRBJ2-2,CASSLGTVSTGELFF,TGTGCCAGCAGTTTAGGGACTGTAAGCACCGGGGAGCTGTTTTTT
many,TRBV6-1,TRBD1,TRBJ1-2,CASSSGGSGYTF,TGTGCCAGCAGTTCAGGGGGGAGCGGCTACACCTTC
many,TRBV2,TRBD1,TRBJ1-6,CASGDRERSPLHF,TGTGCCAGCGGAGACAGGGAGCGATCACCCCTCCACTTT
many,TRBV11-2,TRBD1,TRBJ2-3,CASTIAGGADTQYF,TGTGCCAGCACGATCGCAGGGGGCGCAGATACGCAGTATTTT
few,TRBV3-1,.,TRBJ2-7,CASSPTLIAEQYF,TGTGCCAGCAGCCCCACTCTTATCGCGGAGCAGTACTTC
many,TRBV11-2,.,TRBJ1-5,CASSLGFDQPQHF,TGTGCCAGCAGCTTAGGGTTCGATCAGCCCCAGCATTTT
few,TRBV19,TRBD1,TRBJ2-2,CASIPRGQGAGELFF,TGTGCCAGTATTCCCCGGGGTCAGGGGGCCGGGGAGCTGTTTTTT
many,TRBV28,.,TRBJ2-7,CASSVYKYEQYF,TGTGCCAGCAGTGTTTATAAGTACGAGCAGTACTTC
many,TRBV15,TRBD1,TRBJ1-1,CATSREKGAKYAEAFF,TGTGCCACCAGCAGAGAGAAGGGGGCGAAATACGCTGAAGCTTTCTTT
.,TRBV27,TRBD1,TRBJ2-7,CASRPGQGNGEQYF,TGTGCCAGCAGACCTGGACAGGGGAATGGGGAGCAGTACTTC
.,TRBV9,.,TRBJ2-5,CASSVGVLQKTQYF,TGTGCCAGCAGCGTAGGGGTCCTACAAAAGACCCAGTACTTC
many,TRBV11-2,.,TRBJ1-2,CASSLEAGRRYTF,TGTGCCAGCAGCTTAGAGGCAGGCCGACGCTACACCTTC
.,TRBV24-1,TRBD1,TRBJ1-2,CATRQGAGDDGYTF,TGTGCCACCAGACAGGGGGCAGGGGACGATGGCTACACCTTC
.,TRBV20-1,.,TRBJ2-3,CSATRASSDTQYF,TGCAGTGCTACCCGGGCGAGTTCAGATACGCAGTATTTT
once,TRBV7-6,.,TRBJ2-7,CASSLSSAYEQYF,TGTGCCAGCAGCTTAAGTAGCGCCTACGAGCAGTACTTC
many,TRBV18,TRBD1,TRBJ1-4,CASFRGRDEKLFF,TGTGCCAGCTTCAGGGGGCGCGATGAAAAACTGTTTTTT
few,TRBV11-2,.,TRBJ2-3,CASSFLFNWNGASSTDTQYF,TGTGCCAGCTCATTCCTCTTTAATTGGAATGGTGCGTCTAGCACAGATACGCAGTATTTT
.,TRBV10-3,TRBD1,TRBJ1-6,CAIRGDSSYNSPLHF,TGTGCCATCAGAGGGGACAGCTCCTATAATTCACCCCTCCACTTT
many,TRBV2,.,TRBJ2-7,CANRDRGPPYEQYF,TGTGCCAATCGCGATAGGGGCCCCCCCTACGAGCAGTACTTC
few,TRBV20-1,TRBD1,TRBJ1-4,CSAEQGATNEKLFF,TGCAGTGCGGAACAGGGGGCAACTAATGAAAAACTGTTTTTT
many,TRBV3-1,.,TRBJ1-4,CASSQDWGDPNEKLFF,TGTGCCAGCAGCCAAGATTGGGGAGACCCTAATGAAAAACTGTTTTTT
.,TRBV14,.,TRBJ2-2,CASSRDQTGELFF,TGTGCCAGCAGCAGGGATCAAACCGGGGAGCTGTTTTTT